These 15 T cell receptor beta chains share one sample of origin, sequenced in a study of blood T cell repertoires in COVID-19. Clones were sequenced by immunoSEQ multiplex PCR, and TCRdb holds only the in-frame ones, with some missing. The table lists roughly 250,000 clones, about 90% of them singletons. Sequences were obtained from PBMCs or T cells enriched from blood (not recorded which). The source is a human donor in a cohort exposed to, infected with or recovered from COVID-19 (not recorded which). The donor label of this sample is uncertain.

J is TRBJ2-2 and V is TRBV30; D not resolved. This CDR3 has 13 residues. V was trimmed by 1 base and J by 2 bases, leaving 5 bases between them. Germline values: CDR1 GTSNPN, CDR2 SVGIG (reference sequence). CDR3 protein: CAWSALNTGELFF. In nucleotides, the CDR3 is TGTGCCTGGAGTGCGCTAAACACCGGGGAGCTGTTTTTT.

The V and J genes are TRBV18 and TRBJ1-1, with TRBD1 identical over 8 bases. CDR3 length equals 14 residues. The V gene's germline CDR1 is KGHSH and CDR2 LQKENI. With 4 bases clipped from V and 2 bases from J, the junction kept 3 bases outside the gene matches. CDR3 sequence reads: CASSRGQGNTEAFF. In DNA form, the CDR3 reads TGTGCCAGCTCACGAGGACAGGGAAACACTGAAGCTTTCTTT.

This clone was counted a single time. The chain combines TRBV7-6 with TRBJ2-2, with 7 bases matching TRBD1. Germline values: CDR1 SGHVS, CDR2 FNYEAQ. The CDR3 is 15 residues long. The V gene end was trimmed by 3 bases and the J gene end by 5 bases; junction bases not matched to a gene: 6. The CDR3 bases are TGTGCCAGCAGCTTCCGCACGACAGGGACCGGGGAGCTGTTTTTT. This encodes CASSFRTTGTGELFF.

This chain connects TRBV11-3 to TRBJ2-7; TRBD1 matches 10 bases. The V and J ends lost 3 bases and 1 base, in that order; junction bases with no gene match: 6. The CDR3 spans 16 residues. CDR1 and CDR2 (germline): SGHNT, YENEEA. CDR3 residues: CASSLGQGTGSYEQYF. DNA for the CDR3: TGTGCCAGCAGCTTGGGACAGGGGACTGGATCCTACGAGCAGTACTTC.

The chain has TRBV9 and TRBJ1-2; perhaps TRBD1 as D (6 bases). The V gene lost 4 bases and the J gene lost 2 bases, with 15 bases spanning the gap. The germline V gene has CDR1 SGDLS and CDR2 YYNGEE. CDR3 size: 15 residues. The CDR3 nucleotides are TGTGCCAGCAGCCCCCGGACAGTGGAGAACTATGGCTACACCTTC. Amino acid sequence: CASSPRTVENYGYTF.

The chain couples TRBV6-5 to TRBJ1-6; 7 nucleotides align to TRBD1. The length of the CDR3 is 14 residues. The V segment lost 6 bases and the J segment 7 bases; nucleotides outside the gene matches: 6. The germline CDR1 and CDR2 sequences are MNHEY and SVGAGI. The CDR3, as DNA: TGTGCCAGCAGCTTGCCGGGACAGAATTCACCCCTCCACTTT. Protein sequence: CASSLPGQNSPLHF.

This clone has just one count. V is TRBV13 and J is TRBJ2-1, with 7 bases that match TRBD2. The CDR3 covers 17 residues. CDR1 and CDR2 (germline): PRHDT, FYEKMQ (reference sequence). V lost 5 bases to trimming and J lost 0 bases; unmatched junction nucleotides: 10. CDR3 in amino acids: CASSRPGEGSSYNEQFF. The CDR3 DNA sequence: TGTGCCAGCAGCCGCCCCGGGGAGGGGAGCTCCTACAATGAGCAGTTCTTC. The full variable domain, rest sourced from reference TRBV13 and TRBJ2-1, is AAGVIQSPRHLIKEKRETATLKCYPIPRHDTVYWYQQGPGQDPQFLISFYEKMQSDKGSIPDRFSAQQFSDYHSELNMSSLELGDSALYFCASSRPGEGSSYNEQFFGPGTRLTVL.

The chain uses TRBV9 and TRBJ2-1, with 7 bases that match TRBD2. Germline CDR1 reads SGDLS; CDR2 reads YYNGEE. The length of the CDR3 is 17 residues. With V trimmed by 0 bases and J by 0 bases, 6 bases remained unmatched. As DNA, the CDR3 is TGTGCCAGCAGCGTAGGGTCTAGCGGTAGCTCCTACAATGAGCAGTTCTTC. Its translation is CASSVGSSGSSYNEQFF.

The J gene is TRBJ2-2, the V gene TRBV7-3, with TRBD2 as a possible D gene (6 bases). The CDR3 has 13 amino acids. Germline-derived CDR1 and CDR2 are SGHTA and FQGTGA. The V and J ends lost 2 bases and 7 bases respectively, with 8 bases between them. DNA of the CDR3: TGTGCCAGCAGCTTACAGGAGGGCGGGGAGCTGTTTTTT. Protein sequence: CASSLQEGGELFF.

CDR3: CASSPIFSRLLLETQYF. The CDR3 nucleotides read TGTGCCAGCTCACCCATTTTTTCTAGACTGCTACTAGAGACCCAGTACTTC. The genes are TRBV18 and TRBJ2-5; D is uncertain. This CDR3 region has 17 residues. Germline loops: CDR1 KGHSH, CDR2 LQKENI. V shed 3 bases and J shed 4 bases, with 21 bases lying between them.

The chain carries TRBV12-5 and TRBJ1-6; no definite D call. V lost 4 bases and J lost 0, with 10 bases in between. The CDR3 loop spans 16 amino acids. The germline CDR1 and CDR2 sequences are LGHNT and FRNRAP. The CDR3 bases are TGTGCTAGTGGTTCGACGGAGAGCTCCTATAATTCACCCCTCCACTTT. Translated: CASGSTESSYNSPLHF.

CDR3 nucleotides: TGCAGTGCTAGTCCCAGGGGGCGCCTCGAGCAGTACTTC. This sequence encodes CSASPRGRLEQYF. This chain connects TRBV20-1 to TRBJ2-7; 8 nucleotides align to TRBD1. V lost 3 bases and J lost 6; bases outside the gene matches: 7. The germline CDR1 and CDR2 sequences are DFQATT and SNEGSKA (reference sequence). This CDR3 has 13 residues.

V and J are TRBV7-9 and TRBJ2-5; the match to TRBD1 covers 7 bases. With V trimmed by 5 bases and J by 4 bases, 10 bases remained unmatched. Looked up from germline, CDR1 is SEHNR and CDR2 is FQNEAQ (reference sequence). The CDR3 extends over 15 amino acids. The chain's CDR3 is CASSRTGTALETQYF. The CDR3 DNA reads as TGTGCCAGCAGCCGAACCGGGACAGCTCTAGAGACCCAGTACTTC.

The chain uses TRBV28 and TRBJ1-1; tentatively, D is TRBD1 (5 bases). Germline loops: CDR1 MDHEN, CDR2 SYDVKM. V lost 7 bases and J 4 bases, leaving 16 bases between the germline ends. The CDR3 is 14 residues long. The CDR3 bases are TGTGCCAGCACCCCCGCCGTGGGGGGCACTGAAGCTTTCTTT. It codes for CASTPAVGGTEAFF.

The gene calls are TRBV7-2 and TRBJ2-5; 15 nucleotides line up with TRBD2. V lost 5 bases to trimming and J lost 2 bases; unmatched junction nucleotides: 6. CDR1 and CDR2 (germline): SGHTA, FQGNSA. This CDR3 spans 17 amino acids. The CDR3 region is CASSARGTSGGQETQYF. DNA of the CDR3: TGTGCCAGCAGCGCACGTGGGACTAGCGGGGGGCAAGAGACCCAGTACTTC.